This T cell receptor (beta chain) was documented in a study of shared clonotypes between healthy human individuals. Study background: Every donor yielded three CD4 naive, three CD4 memory, two CD8 naive and one CD8 memory plate. General study findings and limits: Clonotype sharing among donors likely depends on sequencing depth.

Turning to this clone: Its matching antigen is unknown. Different DNA sequences within this sample yield the same CDR3.

In the original analysis: Filtering differed for immunoSEQ, which gave only junction sequences without quality scores. Assay: immunoSEQ multiplex PCR; the TCRdb copy retains only in-frame clones and omits some. D and trimming come from the DNA, and the V and J calls and clone size come from that table. The top ten clones hold 0.4% to 0.55% of a sample with over 850,000 clones, 78% of them seen once. The V segment lost 1 base and the J segment 4 bases; nucleotides outside the gene matches: 1. Germline values: CDR1 SGHRS, CDR2 YFSETQ. The CDR3 length is 14 residues. The sequence derives from a young man in good health. Some clones in this sample may be carry-over from other donors' samples. The sample comprised memory CD4+ T cells from PBMCs. This sample's subset: CD45RA-negative fraction. The chain recombines TRBV5-1 with TRBJ1-1, with 10 bases matching TRBD1. As DNA, the CDR3 is TGCGCCAGCAGCTTGAGGACAGGGGGCACTGAAGCTTTCTTT. As protein: CASSLRTGGTEAFF.